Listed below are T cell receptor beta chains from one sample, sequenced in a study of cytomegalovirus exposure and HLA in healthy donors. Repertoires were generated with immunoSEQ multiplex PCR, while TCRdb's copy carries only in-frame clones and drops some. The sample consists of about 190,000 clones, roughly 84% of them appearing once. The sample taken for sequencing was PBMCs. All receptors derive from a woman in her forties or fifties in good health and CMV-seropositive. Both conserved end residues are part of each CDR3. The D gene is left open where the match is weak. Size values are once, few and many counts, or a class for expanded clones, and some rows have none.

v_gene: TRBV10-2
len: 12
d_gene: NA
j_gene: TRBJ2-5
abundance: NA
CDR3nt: TGCGCCAGCCGGCAGACACAAGAGACCCAGTACTTC
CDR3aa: CASRQTQETQYF

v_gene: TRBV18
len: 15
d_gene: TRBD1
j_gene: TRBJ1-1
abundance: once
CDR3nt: TGTGCCAGCTCACCGTCCGCCACAGGGGAGACTGAAGCTTTCTTT
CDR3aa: CASSPSATGETEAFF

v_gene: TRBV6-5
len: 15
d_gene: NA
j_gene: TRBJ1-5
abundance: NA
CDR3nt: TGTGCCAGCAGTTTAGGGGGGGTCTACAATCAGCCCCAGCATTTT
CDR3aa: CASSLGGVYNQPQHF

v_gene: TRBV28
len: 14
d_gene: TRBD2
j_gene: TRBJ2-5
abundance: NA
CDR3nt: TGTGCCAGCAGGACCCCGGGGGGGCAAGAGACCCAGTACTTC
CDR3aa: CASRTPGGQETQYF

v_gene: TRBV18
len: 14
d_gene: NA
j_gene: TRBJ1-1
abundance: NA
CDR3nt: TGTGCCAGCTCAGGAAATACACGGGACACTGAAGCTTTCTTT
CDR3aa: CASSGNTRDTEAFF

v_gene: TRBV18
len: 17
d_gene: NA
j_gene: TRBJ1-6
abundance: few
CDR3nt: TGTGCCAGCTCACCTAGGGAAGCTAGCCCTGATAATTCACCCCTCCACTTT
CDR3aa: CASSPREASPDNSPLHF

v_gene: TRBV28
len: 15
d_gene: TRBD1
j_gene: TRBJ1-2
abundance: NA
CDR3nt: TGTGCCAGCACCAGTCCTCCGGACAGGGATTATGGCTACACCTTC
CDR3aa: CASTSPPDRDYGYTF

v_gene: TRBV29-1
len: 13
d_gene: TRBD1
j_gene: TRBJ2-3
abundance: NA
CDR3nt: TGCAGCGGACTGACAGGGGTCACAGATACGCAGTATTTT
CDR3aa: CSGLTGVTDTQYF

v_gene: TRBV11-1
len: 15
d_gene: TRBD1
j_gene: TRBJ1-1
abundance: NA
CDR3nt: TGTGCCAGCAGCTTATACAGGGGCATGAACACTGAAGCTTTCTTT
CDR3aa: CASSLYRGMNTEAFF

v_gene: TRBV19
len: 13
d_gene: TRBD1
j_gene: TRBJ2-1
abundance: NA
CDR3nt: TGTGCCAGTAGTCGACAGGGATTCGATGAGCAGTTCTTC
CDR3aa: CASSRQGFDEQFF

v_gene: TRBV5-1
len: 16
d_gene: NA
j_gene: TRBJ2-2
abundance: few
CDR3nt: TGCGCCAGCAGCATCGTTCCGGGACAGAACACCGGGGAGCTGTTTTTT
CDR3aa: CASSIVPGQNTGELFF

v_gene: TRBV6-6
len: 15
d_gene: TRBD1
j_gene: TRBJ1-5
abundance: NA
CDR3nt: TGTGCCAGCATTCCTGGACAGGGAGGAAATCAGCCCCAGCATTTT
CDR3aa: CASIPGQGGNQPQHF

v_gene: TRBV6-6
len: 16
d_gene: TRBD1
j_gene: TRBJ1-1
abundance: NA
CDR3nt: TGTGCCAGCAGTTACCGCTCGGGACAGCTCAACACTGAAGCTTTCTTT
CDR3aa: CASSYRSGQLNTEAFF

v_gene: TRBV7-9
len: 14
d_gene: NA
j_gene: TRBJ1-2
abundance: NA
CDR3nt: TGTGCCAGCAGCTTAGCGGGAGGGCCCTATGGCTACACCTTC
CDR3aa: CASSLAGGPYGYTF

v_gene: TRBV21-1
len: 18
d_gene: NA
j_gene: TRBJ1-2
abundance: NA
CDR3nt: TGTGCCAGCAGCACACTAGCAGAGTGGGGGAGGGGACTATGGGGCTACACCTTC
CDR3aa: CASSTLAEWGRGLWGYTF

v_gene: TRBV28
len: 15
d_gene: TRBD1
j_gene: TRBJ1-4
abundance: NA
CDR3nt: TGTGCCAGCAGTCCGGGGACAGCAGTCAATGAAAAACTGTTTTTT
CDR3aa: CASSPGTAVNEKLFF

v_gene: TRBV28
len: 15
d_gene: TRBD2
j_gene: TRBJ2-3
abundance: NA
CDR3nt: TGTGCCAGCAGCAATAGCGGGGGAAGCACAGATACGCAGTATTTT
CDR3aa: CASSNSGGSTDTQYF